This TCR beta chain was retrieved from a study of OX40 agonist ivuxolimab in advanced cancers. Overall study: Age averaged 60 years (range 23 to 79), and around 87% were male. Approximately 41% of patients had received prior checkpoint inhibitor therapy. Study-wide results and caveats: There were, on average, more expanded clones in CD8+ T cells than in CD4+.

With regard to this clone: The antigen is unknown.

Germline V gives CDR1 MDHEN, CDR2 SYDVKM. Trimming at V came to 5 bases and at J to 1 base, leaving 10 bases not matched to a gene. This CDR3 is built from 17 residues. Data came from immunoSEQ multiplex PCR; TCRdb stores just in-frame clones and leaves some out. The sample holds 30,000 to 45,000 clones; 88% are singletons and the top ten take roughly 4%. Collection of blood occurred at baseline, at cycle 4 day 1, and at cycle 7 day 1. The chain uses TRBV28 and TRBJ2-4; 8 bases match TRBD2. The sequence was collected from an adult with an advanced solid tumor such as melanoma, head and neck, liver or kidney cancer. This sample comprised CD4+ or CD8+ T cells sorted from blood, obtained in a trial of the OX40 agonist ivuxolimab. CDR3 DNA: TGTGCCAGCAGTGCCCGGGCGGGGGGAACGGCCAAAAACATTCAGTACTTC. This sequence encodes CASSARAGGTAKNIQYF.